This TCR beta chain was captured in a study of blood T cell repertoires in COVID-19. Study in general: Spain, Italy and the United States supplied samples that represented acute and convalescent COVID-19. PBMCs, B-cell-depleted T cells, or T cells provided the cDNA or gDNA that made up the material.

As originally analysed: Reference gene primers were amplified, and this amplification served to estimate nucleated cell counts. Method: immunoSEQ multiplex PCR; TCRdb's copy keeps in-frame clones and lacks some. That table is the source of V, J and clone size, and D and trimming were worked out from the DNA. Of around 110,000 clones listed, 71% are singletons. Germline V gives CDR1 SGHRS, CDR2 YFSETQ. V lost 3 bases and J lost 3; bases outside the gene matches: 4. This CDR3 contains 14 residues. Sequenced: peripheral blood. The V gene is TRBV5-1, the J gene TRBJ2-3; the match to TRBD1 covers 7 bases. This TCR was sampled from a human donor with acute or convalescent COVID-19. The donor label of this sample is uncertain. CDR3 residues: CASSWDSPTDTQYF. CDR3 nucleotide sequence: TGCGCCAGCAGCTGGGACAGCCCGACAGATACGCAGTATTTT.